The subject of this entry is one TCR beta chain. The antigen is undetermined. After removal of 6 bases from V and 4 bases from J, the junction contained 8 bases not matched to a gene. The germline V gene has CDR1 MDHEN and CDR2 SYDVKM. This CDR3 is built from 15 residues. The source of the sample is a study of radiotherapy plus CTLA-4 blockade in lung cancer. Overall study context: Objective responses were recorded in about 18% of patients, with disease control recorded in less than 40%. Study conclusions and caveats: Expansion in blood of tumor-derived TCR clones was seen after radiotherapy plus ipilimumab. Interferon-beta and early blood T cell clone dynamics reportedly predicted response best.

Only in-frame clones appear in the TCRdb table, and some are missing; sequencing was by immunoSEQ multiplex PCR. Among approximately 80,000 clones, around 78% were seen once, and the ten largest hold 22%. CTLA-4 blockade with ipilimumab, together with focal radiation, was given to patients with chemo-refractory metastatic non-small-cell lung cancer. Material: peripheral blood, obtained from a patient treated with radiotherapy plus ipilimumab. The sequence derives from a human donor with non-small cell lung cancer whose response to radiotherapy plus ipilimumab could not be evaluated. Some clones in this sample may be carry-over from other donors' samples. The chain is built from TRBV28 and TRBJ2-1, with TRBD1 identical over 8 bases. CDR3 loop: CASSSVDRVYNEQFF. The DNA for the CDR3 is TGTGCCAGCAGCTCCGTGGACAGGGTGTACAATGAGCAGTTCTTC.